This paragraph reports one TCR beta chain. Trimming shortened V by 1 base and J by 1 base, and 10 bases separated the two germline ends. Germline CDR1 and CDR2: LGHNT and FRNRAP. The CDR3 is 15 amino acids. This sample is drawn from a study of blood T cell repertoires in COVID-19. The overall study: The United States, Italy and Spain were the sources of the acute and convalescent COVID-19 samples. T cells, B-cell-depleted T cells, or PBMCs provided the cDNA or gDNA that served as material.

Methods used by the authors: Cell counts per sample came from amplifying reference gene primers. Some clones are missing from TCRdb's copy, which holds only in-frame ones; the method was immunoSEQ multiplex PCR. V and J calls and clone size come straight from that table; D and trimming were deduced from the DNA. The profile shows 220,000 or so clones, 75% to 90% of them singletons. The TCR comes from a man aged 55 to 70 who had recovered from COVID-19. The sequenced sample consisted of peripheral blood. The gene calls are TRBV12-5 and TRBJ1-1; the D is unclear. Here the CDR3 DNA reads TGTGCTAGTGGTTTGGGGGTGGGAGCGAACACTGAAGCTTTCTTT. It specifies CASGLGVGANTEAFF.